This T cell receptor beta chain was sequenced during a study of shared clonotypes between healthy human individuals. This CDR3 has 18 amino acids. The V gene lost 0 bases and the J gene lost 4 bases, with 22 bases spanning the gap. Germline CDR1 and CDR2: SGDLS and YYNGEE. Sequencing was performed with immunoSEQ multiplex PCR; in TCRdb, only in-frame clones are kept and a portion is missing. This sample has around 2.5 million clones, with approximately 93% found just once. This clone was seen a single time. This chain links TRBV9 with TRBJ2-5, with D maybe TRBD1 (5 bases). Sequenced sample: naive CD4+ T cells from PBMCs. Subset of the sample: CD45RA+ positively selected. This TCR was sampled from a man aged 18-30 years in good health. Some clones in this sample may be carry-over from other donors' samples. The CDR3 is CASSVGFGPATVLETQYF. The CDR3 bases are TGTGCCAGCAGCGTAGGTTTCGGCCCCGCGACAGTGTTAGAGACCCAGTACTTC.